The 5 T cell receptor beta chains listed next were all sequenced from one sample in a study of PD-1 blockade in classical Hodgkin lymphoma. Relapses following autologous stem cell transplantation were seen in all patients, with brentuximab vedotin exposure varying. Clones were sequenced by immunoSEQ multiplex PCR, and TCRdb holds only the in-frame ones, with some missing. The table shows about 100,000 clones, with 80% to 85% occurring only once. The source material was peripheral blood mononuclear cells (PBMCs), sampled at baseline. Receptor source: a human donor with classical Hodgkin lymphoma.

This chain uses TRBV18 with TRBJ1-1, with D hard to call. The CDR3 length is 13 residues. Germline V gene lookup returns CDR1 KGHSH and CDR2 LQKENI. Trimming shortened V by 5 bases and J by 2 bases, and 9 bases separated the two germline ends. CDR3 in amino acids: CASSGQANTEAFF. CDR3 nucleotides: TGTGCCAGCTCAGGTCAGGCTAACACTGAAGCTTTCTTT.

The rearrangement joins TRBV9 to TRBJ2-7; D is perhaps TRBD1 (5 bases). The germline V gene has CDR1 SGDLS and CDR2 YYNGEE. The length of the CDR3 is 15 residues. The V gene lost 3 bases and the J gene lost 0 bases, with 13 bases spanning the gap. This chain's CDR3 is CASSARPDNSYEQYF. The DNA of the CDR3 is TGTGCCAGCAGCGCCAGACCGGACAACTCCTACGAGCAGTACTTC.

This sequence joins TRBV19 and TRBJ2-3; D is undetermined. CDR1 is LNHDA and CDR2 is SQIVND in the germline V gene (reference sequence). The V gene lost 8 bases and the J gene lost 2 bases, with 11 bases spanning the gap. This CDR3 spans 13 amino acids. CDR3 DNA: TGTGCCAGTCTTAACGGGTACACAGATACGCAGTATTTT. Its translation: CASLNGYTDTQYF.

This clone was seen a few times. The chain combines TRBV30 with TRBJ1-1; D is ambiguous. V lost 5 bases to trimming and J lost 5 bases, with 15 bases between them. In germline, CDR1 is GTSNPN, CDR2 SVGIG (reference sequence). This CDR3 is built from 13 residues. This CDR3 is CAWDRGYGTEAFF. Written as DNA, the CDR3 is TGTGCCTGGGACCGAGGTTATGGGACTGAAGCTTTCTTT.

This rearrangement joins TRBV5-1 to TRBJ1-5; 8 bases map to TRBD1. There are 15 residues in the CDR3. J gave up 2 bases and V 4 bases, and 5 bases lay outside the gene matches. Germline-derived CDR1 and CDR2 are SGHRS and YFSETQ. The CDR3 nucleotides are TGCGCCAGCAGCCCAGGGGGCCCTGGCAATCAGCCCCAGCATTTT. Encoded protein: CASSPGGPGNQPQHF. Full variable domain (rest looked up from reference TRBV5-1 and TRBJ1-5): KAGVTQTPRYLIKTRGQQVTLSCSPISGHRSVSWYQQTPGQGLQFLFEYFSETQRNKGNFPGRFSGRQFSNSRSEMNVSTLELGDSALYLCASSPGGPGNQPQHFGDGTRLSIL.